Sequencing of this TCR beta chain was carried out in a study of blood T cell repertoires in COVID-19. Germline-derived CDR1 and CDR2 are GTSNPN and SVGIG (reference sequence). V was cut by 2 bases and J by 8 bases, with 18 bases left in between. The CDR3 covers 14 residues. This clone appeared a single time. Recruited during active infection, patients (from Seattle) were subsequently followed longitudinally. Source study methods: Estimation of nucleated cell counts relied on the amplification of reference gene primers. Here immunoSEQ multiplex PCR was the method, and the copy in TCRdb shows in-frame clones only, minus some. The D gene and trimming were derived from the DNA, and the V and J assignments and clone size from that table. Found here are around 300,000 clones, approximately 90% of them singletons; the top ten hold 1.5% to 2%.

This receptor was obtained from a woman in her twenties or thirties with COVID-19, enrolled during active disease. The rearrangement links TRBV30 to TRBJ1-1; a weak D match, TRBD1 (5 bases). Specimen: peripheral blood. The CDR3 coding sequence is TGTGCCTGGAGTCGTAGTCGCAGGGATCCAGAAGCTTTCTTT. It encodes CAWSRSRRDPEAFF.